The 15 T cell receptor beta chains given below trace back to one sample, sequenced in a study of cytomegalovirus exposure and HLA in healthy donors. The study ran its PCR with 60 Vbeta and 13 Jbeta primers. Using immunoSEQ multiplex PCR, the repertoire was profiled, and TCRdb retains in-frame clones only, with some absent. The data hold roughly 150,000 clones, with roughly 85% observed a single time. Sequenced input: PBMCs. These receptors all stem from a woman under 30 in good health and CMV-seronegative.

The rearrangement links TRBV7-2 to TRBJ2-7; 9 bases align to TRBD2. CDR3 length equals 16 residues. V shed 0 bases and J 3 bases; nucleotides not matched to a gene: 6. From germline, CDR1 is SGHTA and CDR2 FQGNSA. The CDR3 region has the DNA TGTGCCAGCAGCTTAGCGTCCAGCGGGGGGTACTACGAGCAGTACTTC. It codes for CASSLASSGGYYEQYF.

In this sample, this clone turned up once. The chain joins TRBV7-2 to TRBJ2-7; TRBD2 matches at 7 bases. CDR1 SGHTA and CDR2 FQGNSA come from the germline V gene. This CDR3 comprises 14 residues. V lost 2 bases to trimming and J lost 4 bases; unmatched junction nucleotides: 5. DNA of the CDR3: TGTGCCAGCAGCTTAAGGGGAGGGTCGTACGAGCAGTACTTC. As protein: CASSLRGGSYEQYF.

V usage is TRBV7-2 and J usage is TRBJ2-5; 10 nucleotides agree with TRBD2. Trimming removed 5 bases from V and 11 bases from J; junction bases left unmatched: 11. The V gene's germline CDR1 is SGHTA and CDR2 FQGNSA. This CDR3 region has 14 residues. CDR3 in amino acids: CASSRTSGRGEQYF. CDR3 coding DNA: TGTGCCAGCAGCCGGACTAGCGGTCGAGGTGAGCAGTACTTC.

The rearrangement uses TRBV28 and TRBJ2-5; 13 bases are shared with TRBD2. V lost 6 bases to trimming and J lost 2 bases; unmatched junction nucleotides: 3. The CDR3 length is 15 residues. Germline CDR1 reads MDHEN; CDR2 reads SYDVKM. CDR3 nucleotides: TGTGCCAGCAGGGGACTAGCGGGGCGTCAAGAGACCCAGTACTTC. Its translation: CASRGLAGRQETQYF.

The chain carries TRBV27 and TRBJ2-1; 7 bases line up with TRBD1. V dropped 2 bases and J dropped 9; count of bases not matched to a gene: 4. Germline-derived CDR1 and CDR2 are MNHEY and SMNVEV (reference sequence). The CDR3 is made up of 13 amino acids. The CDR3 is CASSLRGRVEQFF. The CDR3 nucleotides are TGTGCCAGCAGTTTAAGGGGGCGGGTTGAGCAGTTCTTC.

The chain links TRBV5-5 to TRBJ2-5; the match to TRBD2 covers 9 bases. V shed 2 bases and J 5 bases; nucleotides not matched to a gene: 10. The V gene's germline CDR1 is SGHKS and CDR2 YYEKEE (reference sequence). The CDR3 is made up of 16 amino acids. In DNA, the CDR3 is TGTGCCAGCAGCTTCTTTGGCGGGGGGGCTGGGGAGACCCAGTACTTC. Its translation is CASSFFGGGAGETQYF.

This clone appeared once. The chain links TRBV5-1 to TRBJ2-1; 9 bases agree with TRBD1. Germline trimming cut 4 bases from V and 4 bases from J; bases unmatched to any gene: 9. Germline lookup yields CDR1 SGHRS and CDR2 YFSETQ. The CDR3 contains 16 residues. CDR3 bases: TGCGCCAGCAGCACAACCGGGACAGGGAATTACAATGAGCAGTTCTTC. It codes for CASSTTGTGNYNEQFF.

J is TRBJ2-5 and V is TRBV7-9; 7 nucleotides align to TRBD1. Unmatched junction bases numbered 11, after V lost 2 bases and J lost 8 bases. The V gene's germline CDR1 is SEHNR and CDR2 FQNEAQ (reference sequence). This CDR3 region has 15 residues. In nucleotides, the CDR3 is TGTGCCAGCAGCTTACCCCTGACAGGGAAAGGTACCCAGTACTTC. Protein: CASSLPLTGKGTQYF. Complete variable domain (other parts from reference TRBV7-9 and TRBJ2-5): DTGVSQNPRHKITKRGQNVTFRCDPISEHNRLYWYRQTLGQGPEFLTYFQNEAQLEKSRLLSDRFSAERPKGSFSTLEIQRTEQGDSAMYLCASSLPLTGKGTQYFGPGTRLLVL.

The chain carries TRBV5-1 and TRBJ1-2, with TRBD1 matching over 11 bases. V trimming: 0 bases; J trimming: 7 bases; junction bases outside the gene matches: 11. CDR3 length: 17 residues. The germline gives CDR1 SGHRS, CDR2 YFSETQ. The CDR3 spells CASSLELVGTGGTGYTF. DNA of the CDR3: TGCGCCAGCAGCTTGGAGTTAGTAGGGACAGGGGGTACTGGCTACACCTTC.

CDR3 sequence (DNA): TGTGCCAGCAGCTCCGTCACCGGGGAGCTGTTTTTT. Protein product: CASSSVTGELFF. The genes are TRBV7-3 and TRBJ2-2; D uncertain. V was clipped by 4 bases and J by 4 bases, with 4 bases between them. The CDR3 has 12 residues. Germline V gene lookup returns CDR1 SGHTA and CDR2 FQGTGA.

V gene TRBV28 combines with J gene TRBJ1-2; D is perhaps TRBD1 (6 bases). CDR3 length: 13 residues. Germline values: CDR1 MDHEN, CDR2 SYDVKM. V lost 4 bases, J lost 7 bases, and 13 bases lay in between. DNA of the CDR3: TGTGCCAGCAGTTCACCGGGACATCGTGGCTACACCTTC. Translating gives CASSSPGHRGYTF.

This clone was seen more than once but under ten times. As DNA, the CDR3 is TGTGCCAGCAGCTCGAGACAGGGTGCCCCCTATGGCTACACCTTC. It encodes CASSSRQGAPYGYTF. V and J are TRBV5-4 and TRBJ1-2; the match to TRBD1 covers 7 bases. V trimming: 3 bases; J trimming: 4 bases; junction bases outside the gene matches: 9. The germline gives CDR1 SGHNT, CDR2 YYREEE (reference sequence). CDR3 length: 15 amino acids.

V usage is TRBV5-5 and J usage is TRBJ2-7, with TRBD1 matching over 8 bases. From germline, CDR1 is SGHKS and CDR2 YYEKEE (reference sequence). V dropped 0 bases and J dropped 5; count of bases not matched to a gene: 4. CDR3 length: 14 residues. The CDR3 bases are TGTGCCAGCAGCTTGGGACAGGGGTTGGACGAGCAGTACTTC. The encoded protein is CASSLGQGLDEQYF.

This clone was recorded once. This chain uses TRBV4-3 with TRBJ2-2; tentatively, D is TRBD2 (5 bases). This CDR3 spans 14 amino acids. Germline CDR1 and CDR2: LGHNA and YSLEER. The V end lost 3 bases, the J end lost 7 bases, and 12 bases lay between the germline ends. This CDR3 is CASSQDPRGGELFF. The CDR3 nucleotides are TGCGCCAGCAGCCAGGATCCCCGGGGCGGGGAGCTGTTTTTT.

The chain joins TRBV19 to TRBJ2-2, with 9 bases identical to TRBD1. This CDR3 region has 17 residues. Trimming removed 0 bases from V and 6 bases from J; junction bases left unmatched: 8. Germline CDR1 and CDR2: LNHDA and SQIVND (reference sequence). CDR3 bases: TGTGCCAGTAGTATAGATCAGGAACAGGGGGCAGCCGGGGAGCTGTTTTTT. Translating it yields CASSIDQEQGAAGELFF.